This T cell receptor (beta chain) derives from a study of shared clonotypes between healthy human individuals (dated by TCRdb to 2018 to 2021). About the study as a whole: A couple of women and three men aged 18 to 49 years were included in the cohort. For each donor, CD4 naive and CD4 memory were each given three plates, CD8 naive was given two plates, and CD8 memory was given one plate. To increase sequencing depth and limit assay-specific biases, TCR repertoire library preparation and sequencing were carried out by different laboratories using diverse techniques. Each donor's leukapheresis produced roughly between about 0.8 and 10 billion PBMCs. The study deeply sequenced blood TCR repertoires of several healthy adults to estimate repertoire size and the extent of clonotype sharing between individuals. The paper as a whole reports these results and caveats: Only blood was sampled, and tissue TCR repertoires likely differ from those in blood. Naive subsets generally had larger estimated clonotype richness than memory subsets. Pairwise subsampling indicated that sequencing depth was expected to affect the degree of clonotype sharing among donors. Rarefaction of sorted-subset datasets indicated incomplete sequencing despite the large sequencing depth. Sharing across four donors was observed for around 5% of naive CD4, under 4% of naive CD8, 2.3% of memory CD4, and roughly 0.4% of memory CD8 clonotypes. Clonotypes shared by all four sorted-subset donors showed higher generation probabilities than non-shared clonotypes. Because the study included only a small number of donors, the genetic and exposure-history diversity represented was limited.

Using the deep immunoSEQ assay, TCR CDR3 regions were amplified from genomic DNA by multiplex PCR. Genomic DNA extracted from each cell subset was distributed evenly over all wells of several immunoSEQ 96-well plates, and each plate served as one replicate. For sorted subsets, about 200 ng genomic DNA, equal to tens of thousands of T cell genomes, was loaded into each replicate PCR. Purified libraries were quantified with a Qubit 3.0 fluorometer, sized on a Bioanalyzer 2100, and re-quantified with the KAPA Library Quantification kit. Each immunoSEQ 96-well plate was sequenced on its own single-read 150-cycle Illumina NextSeq 550 flow cell. As for the authors' bioinformatics: Because only junctional sequences without quality scores were contained in the immunoSEQ output, filtering matching that applied to full-length reads could not be performed. Sequences were annotated with PyIR, a Python wrapper for IgBLAST v1.9, using IMGT germline references to assign V/J genes and CDR3. Reads were removed for weak V/J assignments (E-value above 1e-6), missing CDR3, stop codons, out-of-frame junctions, or ambiguous translated residues. V3J clonotypes were defined as sequences sharing an identical inferred V gene, J gene, and CDR3 amino acid sequence. The percentage overlap between two repertoires was calculated by dividing the number of shared unique clonotypes by the size of the smaller repertoire. RTK rarefaction, the Chao1 estimator, and Recon v2.1 estimates of unobserved clonotypes were used to assess repertoire richness. Generation probabilities were computed with OLGA for all TCRbeta clonotypes obtained by the gDNA method from a few donors. TCRdb retrieved this table from immuneACCESS and kept in-frame rearrangements only. Not all clones are present; in checked studies, unresolved V genes account for under half, and no reason is known for the remainder. V and J calls and clone size are as listed in that table; D and trimming were resolved from the DNA. The sample data list approximately 500,000 clones, and 95% to 97% of these were observed just once. Of the sample, 0.06% falls within the top ten clones.

About this clone: No cognate antigen has been identified for it. Base qualities are missing; no much larger clone stands one base away.

V loses 6 bases, J loses 4 bases, and the germline ends lie 15 bases apart. The CDR3 spans 14 residues, from the cysteine through the phenylalanine. Solely the CDR3 DNA is kept, with 42 bases framed from the first base. The germline V gene gives CDR1 as MDHEN and CDR2 as SYDVKM. The donors were healthy, HIV-negative adults with no recently reported acute infections or vaccinations. All donors were Caucasian adults living in Nashville, Tennessee, USA. CD4+ T cells were enriched by magnetic negative selection; naive cells were then positively selected on CD45RA, and the negative fraction formed the memory subset. Blood was collected by leukapheresis, and PBMCs were isolated by Ficoll-Histopaque density gradient centrifugation and then cryopreserved in liquid nitrogen vapor phase. Analytical flow cytometry was used to check the purity and quantity of each magnetically sorted T cell population. From each sorted fraction, genomic DNA was isolated and quantified by UV absorbance on a Nanodrop 2000c.

The material sequenced was naive CD4+ T cells sorted from blood. The cell subset or site label, as the study defines it: CD45RA+ positively selected. The V gene is TRBV28 and the J gene is TRBJ1-2, with no confidently assigned D gene. The sequence derives from a woman between 25 and 40 years old in good health. The CDR3 reads as follows: CASSAFGPSYGYTF. Read as DNA, the sequence is TGTGCCAGCAGCGCCTTCGGGCCCTCCTATGGCTACACCTTC.